What follows describes a single T cell receptor (beta chain). Some clones are missing from TCRdb's copy, which holds only in-frame ones; the method was immunoSEQ multiplex PCR. The sample consists of approximately 280,000 clones, 70% to 90% of them appearing once. Germline CDR1 reads SGHVS; CDR2 reads FQNEAQ. The ends were cut back, 5 bases at V and 0 bases at J, with 12 bases in the middle. This CDR3 region has 15 residues. This entry comes from a study of blood T cell repertoires in COVID-19. Specimen: peripheral blood. This chain uses TRBV7-8 with TRBJ2-3; D might be TRBD2 (5 bases). This receptor was taken from a woman between 65 and 79 years old with acute or convalescent COVID-19. As DNA, the CDR3 is TGTGCCAGCAGCCCCTCGACTAAGAGCACAGATACGCAGTATTTT. Encoded protein: CASSPSTKSTDTQYF.